These 9 T cell receptor beta chains originate from one sample sequenced in a study of T-cell reconstitution after alpha-beta-depleted transplantation in children. TCRbeta library construction was performed incorporating unique molecular identifiers. TCRdb analysed the PCR reads with MiXCR anew, one entry per CDR3 protein. The profile shows a few hundred thousand distinct CDR3 sequences, roughly a tenth of them singletons. This specimen consisted of PBMCs from the stem cell graft donor, obtained from the stem cell graft. The receptors originated from a human donor who donated a stem cell graft to a child with SCID.

The sample holds a few counts of this clonotype. CDR3 in DNA: TGCAGTGCTCAAACTGGACAGGGGGTGCGGACTGAAGCTTTCTTT. Amino acid sequence: CSAQTGQGVRTEAFF. The chain employs TRBV20-1 and TRBJ1-1, with 10 nucleotides matching TRBD1. Per germline, CDR1 DFQATT and CDR2 SNEGSKA (reference sequence). The CDR3 is 15 residues long. The V segment lost 5 bases and the J segment 5 bases; nucleotides outside the gene matches: 11.

This clonotype was recorded at least ten times. The chain employs TRBV7-9 and TRBJ1-2; D not certain. Per germline, CDR1 SEHNR and CDR2 FQNEAQ (reference sequence). The CDR3 extends over 13 amino acids. Trimming left V 1 base short and J 5 bases short, with 8 bases between. The CDR3 here is CASSLDSYYGYTF. DNA of the CDR3: TGTGCCAGCAGCTTAGACAGTTATTATGGCTACACCTTC.

The table lists this clonotype with many counts. The chain couples TRBV25-1 to TRBJ2-5; D may match TRBD1 or TRBD2 (5 bases each). With 10 bases removed from V and 0 bases from J, the gap between germline ends came to 15 bases. This CDR3 contains 14 residues. The V gene's germline CDR1 is MGHDK and CDR2 SYGVNS. The DNA for the CDR3 is TGTGCCACCGGAACCGGGGCGGACCAAGAGACCCAGTACTTC. As protein: CATGTGADQETQYF.

This clonotype was detected ten times or more. This chain connects TRBV20-1 to TRBJ1-1; D perhaps matches TRBD1 (5 bases). V was cut by 3 bases and J by 1 base, with 6 bases left in between. CDR1 and CDR2 (germline): DFQATT, SNEGSKA (reference sequence). This CDR3 is 12 amino acids long. CDR3 in amino acids: CSASQGNTEAFF. CDR3 sequence (DNA): TGCAGTGCTAGTCAGGGGAACACTGAAGCTTTCTTT.

Many counts were recorded for this clonotype. V usage is TRBV4-3 and J usage is TRBJ2-1, with 7 bases identical to TRBD2. Germline trimming cut 5 bases from V and 2 bases from J; bases unmatched to any gene: 9. The CDR3 contains 16 residues. Per the germline V gene, CDR1 is LGHNA and CDR2 is YSLEER. The CDR3 region has the DNA TGCGCCAGCAGCAACTGGGGGGGAGGGACCTACAATGAGCAGTTCTTC. Its translation is CASSNWGGGTYNEQFF.

This clonotype was seen many times. The chain employs TRBV5-1 and TRBJ2-7, with 9 bases matching TRBD2. V shed 4 bases and J 7 bases; nucleotides not matched to a gene: 9. The length of the CDR3 is 14 residues. Germline CDR1 SGHRS, CDR2 YFSETQ. As DNA, the CDR3 is TGCGCCAGCAGCCTTACTAGCGGGTCTTTGGAGCAGTACTTC. Amino acids: CASSLTSGSLEQYF. The entire variable domain, with the rest obtained from reference TRBV5-1 and TRBJ2-7, is as follows: KAGVTQTPRYLIKTRGQQVTLSCSPISGHRSVSWYQQTPGQGLQFLFEYFSETQRNKGNFPGRFSGRQFSNSRSEMNVSTLELGDSALYLCASSLTSGSLEQYFGPGTRLTVT.

This clonotype was seen ten or more times. V usage is TRBV10-3 and J usage is TRBJ1-6; D remains unclear. This CDR3 has 14 amino acids. Trimming removed 3 bases from V and 10 bases from J, with 13 bases in between. CDR1 and CDR2 (germline): ENHRY, SYGVKD. The DNA for the CDR3 is TGTGCCATCAGTGAAAACCCTCAAAGGTCACCCCTCCACTTT. This gives the protein CAISENPQRSPLHF.

There are a few counts of this clonotype. The chain links TRBV4-3 to TRBJ2-2, with TRBD2 matching 7 bases. CDR1 LGHNA and CDR2 YSLEER come from the germline V gene. This CDR3 is built from 17 residues. Losses at the gene ends were 2 bases for V and 6 bases for J; bases not matched to a gene: 12. The DNA for the CDR3 is TGCGCCAGCAGCCAAACGTCCTGGGGGGGGGGTTCCGGGGAGCTGTTTTTT. It translates to CASSQTSWGGGSGELFF.

This clonotype showed up many times. The chain is built from TRBV29-1 and TRBJ2-3; 13 positions agree with TRBD2. This CDR3 has 15 amino acids. Germline assignment: CDR1 SQVTM and CDR2 ANQGSEA. V shed 4 bases, J shed 4 bases, and the junction held 5 bases outside the gene matches. The CDR3 reads CSVVLAGGPADTQYF. CDR3 bases: TGCAGCGTTGTACTAGCGGGGGGGCCGGCAGATACGCAGTATTTT.